Below, 26 T cell receptor beta chains from the same sample are listed, as sequenced in a study of T cell repertoires in cytomegalovirus infection. Their antigen targets remain unknown. TCRdb analysed the reads with MiXCR anew, one entry per CDR3 protein. The sample has approximately 500,000 distinct CDR3 sequences, roughly a third seen once; the top ten hold 17%. Here the sequenced sample was cultured PBMCs, taken from culture after CMV antigen stimulation. The source of these receptors is a human donor in good health (CMV status not recorded). Some clones in this sample may be carry-over from other donors' samples.

This clonotype was counted a single time. The CDR3 nucleotides read TGTGCCAGTAGCCCGAACTCGAAAGGAAATGAAAAACTGTTTTTT. Amino acids: CASSPNSKGNEKLFF. The chain couples TRBV19 to TRBJ1-4, with D uncertain. The germline V gene encodes CDR1 LNHDA and CDR2 SQIVND (reference sequence). The V and J ends lost 6 bases and 5 bases respectively, with 16 bases between them. The CDR3 runs 15 residues.

The genes are TRBV5-5 and TRBJ1-2; 7 bases align to TRBD1. This CDR3 contains 17 residues. Germline V CDR1 and CDR2: SGHKS, YYEKEE (reference sequence). After removal of 4 bases from V and 4 bases from J, the junction contained 16 bases not matched to a gene. The CDR3 coding sequence is TGTGCCAGCAGCCGTTACGCGGGACAGCCGAAAGTCTATGGCTACACCTTC. Amino acids: CASSRYAGQPKVYGYTF.

In its sample, this clonotype was seen many times. The gene calls are TRBV7-2 and TRBJ1-5; D not certain. V dropped 3 bases and J dropped 5 bases, with 8 bases sitting between them. The CDR3 has 13 residues. The germline gives CDR1 SGHTA, CDR2 FQGNSA. CDR3 in amino acids: CASSLGRDQPQHF. CDR3 bases: TGTGCCAGCAGCTTGGGCCGGGATCAGCCCCAGCATTTT.

This clonotype came up a few times. J is TRBJ2-1 and V is TRBV6-6, with TRBD2 as a possible D gene (6 bases). Germline CDR1 MNHNY, CDR2 SVGAGI (reference sequence). Trimming pared 0 bases from V and 12 bases from J, leaving 9 bases between. The CDR3 has 12 amino acids. The CDR3 DNA reads as TGTGCCAGCAGTTACTCGGGGGGTCGGCAGTTCTTC. Translated: CASSYSGGRQFF.

Remarks on this clonotype: This may be a read error, as it is one base from a much larger clone. J is TRBJ1-5 and V is TRBV7-6; D unresolved. CDR3 length: 13 amino acids. Per germline, CDR1 SGHVS and CDR2 FNYEAQ. The CDR3 DNA is TGTGACAGCACTAGACGGCTCAATCAGCCCCAGCATTTT. It yields the protein CDSTRRLNQPQHF. Looking up the rest from reference TRBV7-6 and TRBJ1-5 gives the full variable domain: GAGVSQSPRYKVTKRGQDVALRCDPISGHVSLYWYRQALGQGPEFLTYFNYEAQQDKSGLPNDRFSAERPEGSISTLTIQRTEQRDSAMYRCDSTRRLNQPQHFGDGTRLSIL.

This clonotype was counted once. This chain joins TRBV28 and TRBJ1-6, with 8 nucleotides matching TRBD1. CDR1 MDHEN and CDR2 SYDVKM come from the germline V gene. The J segment lost 7 bases and the V segment lost 2 bases, leaving 16 bases of the junction unmatched. The CDR3 sequence is 19 residues long. The CDR3 nucleotides read TGTGCCAGCAGTTTAACCCCGGTCAGGCAGGGGGCGAGGAATTCACCCCTCCACTTT. Translation gives CASSLTPVRQGARNSPLHF.

This clonotype was detected only a few times. This sequence joins TRBV19 and TRBJ2-1; TRBD2 aligns across 12 bases. The CDR3 is 16 amino acids. Germline loops: CDR1 LNHDA, CDR2 SQIVND (reference sequence). Trimming took 3 bases from V and 7 from J; bases not matched to a gene: 7. This chain's CDR3 is CASSIRLAGERNEQFF. The CDR3 DNA follows: TGTGCCAGTAGTATCAGACTAGCGGGAGAAAGAAATGAGCAGTTCTTC.

There are a few counts of this clonotype. The chain couples TRBV7-2 to TRBJ2-1, with D perhaps matching TRBD1 (6 bases). This CDR3 is 15 amino acids long. With 6 bases removed from V and 4 bases from J, the gap between germline ends came to 16 bases. Germline CDR1 and CDR2: SGHTA and FQGNSA. The CDR3 sequence is CASRRDIRSYNEQFF. DNA of the CDR3: TGTGCCAGCAGGAGGGACATAAGGTCATACAATGAGCAGTTCTTC. Based on the CDR3 plus reference TRBV7-2 and TRBJ2-1, the full variable domain is GAGVSQSPSNKVTEKGKDVELRCDPISGHTALYWYRQSLGQGLEFLIYFQGNSAPDKSGLPSDRFSAERTGGSVSTLTIQRTQQEDSAVYLCASRRDIRSYNEQFFGPGTRLTVL.

There are a few counts of this clonotype. This chain joins TRBV7-9 and TRBJ1-1; 7 bases fit TRBD1. The V gene's germline CDR1 is SEHNR and CDR2 FQNEAQ (reference sequence). This CDR3 is 15 amino acids long. V shed 5 bases and J 0 bases; nucleotides not matched to a gene: 6. The CDR3 sequence is CASSQRDSMNTEAFF. DNA of the CDR3: TGTGCCAGCAGCCAACGGGACAGCATGAACACTGAAGCTTTCTTT.

V is TRBV11-2 and J is TRBJ2-7; possible D gene TRBD1, 5 bases. Trimming removed 5 bases from V and 7 bases from J, with 21 bases in between. This CDR3 has 15 residues. In germline, CDR1 is SGHAT, CDR2 FQNNGV. For the CDR3, the DNA is TGTGCCAGCAGCCTTACGCAGGGTTCCAAGCGTGAGCAGTACTTC. Encoded protein: CASSLTQGSKREQYF. Full variable domain (outside the CDR3, taken from reference TRBV11-2 and TRBJ2-7): EAGVAQSPRYKIIEKRQSVAFWCNPISGHATLYWYQQILGQGPKLLIQFQNNGVVDDSQLPKDRFSAERLKGVDSTLKIQPAKLEDSAVYLCASSLTQGSKREQYFGPGTRLTVT.

This chain connects TRBV20-1 to TRBJ2-3, with 10 nucleotides matching TRBD1. CDR3 length equals 14 residues. After removal of 5 bases from V and 1 base from J, the junction contained 3 bases not matched to a gene. From germline, CDR1 is DFQATT and CDR2 SNEGSKA (reference sequence). The CDR3 nucleotides are TGCAGTGCTGGTGGGACAGGGGGCACAGATACGCAGTATTTT. This encodes CSAGGTGGTDTQYF.

J is TRBJ2-7 and V is TRBV20-1; 9 bases are shared with TRBD2. Trimming removed 0 bases from V and 1 base from J; junction bases left unmatched: 4. Germline assignment: CDR1 DFQATT and CDR2 SNEGSKA (reference sequence). The CDR3 is 15 residues long. CDR3 bases: TGCAGTGCTAGAGATGTCCTAGCGGGATCCTACGAGCAGTACTTC. Protein: CSARDVLAGSYEQYF.

The J gene is TRBJ2-3, the V gene TRBV6-2 or TRBV6-3, with D possibly matching TRBD2 (5 bases). CDR1 is MNHEY and CDR2 is SVGEGT in the germline V gene. V was shortened by 0 bases and J by 6 bases, with 19 bases between the two germline ends. The CDR3 contains 17 residues. The CDR3 DNA reads TGTGCCAGCAGTTACTCCTACCAGCGGAGTTCAATGGATACGCAGTATTTT. Its translation: CASSYSYQRSSMDTQYF.

This clonotype was detected only a few times. This sequence joins TRBV19 and TRBJ1-5; 7 positions match TRBD1. The CDR3 contains 14 residues. Unmatched junction bases numbered 5, after V lost 6 bases and J lost 3 bases. The germline V gene encodes CDR1 LNHDA and CDR2 SQIVND (reference sequence). The CDR3 loop is CASRAGTVNQPQHF. The CDR3 DNA follows: TGTGCCAGTAGGGCCGGGACAGTCAATCAGCCCCAGCATTTT.

Regarding this clonotype: A junction boundary mismatches the germline segment, possibly from a read error. J is TRBJ2-7 and V is TRBV28; 9 bases are shared with TRBD1. The length of the CDR3 is 11 residues. Per germline, CDR1 MDHEN and CDR2 SYDVKM. The CDR3 region has the DNA TGTGCCAGCAGTTCCCGTGACAGGGGGTGGTTC. This gives the protein CASSSRDRGWF.

A single count supports this clonotype. The chain carries TRBV10-3 and TRBJ2-7; 7 bases align to TRBD1. The CDR3 contains 16 residues. Germline V gene data show CDR1 as ENHRY and CDR2 as SYGVKD. With 8 bases clipped from V and 5 bases from J, the junction kept 18 bases outside the gene matches. In DNA, the CDR3 is TGTGCCATCGCCCGGGCATCACAGGGGTTGGTGGACGAGCAGTACTTC. Translating gives CAIARASQGLVDEQYF.

V usage is TRBV7-6 and J usage is TRBJ1-5; maybe TRBD1 (6 bases). The ends were cut back, 0 bases at V and 9 bases at J, with 15 bases in the middle. There are 15 residues in the CDR3. Germline CDR1 SGHVS, CDR2 FNYEAQ. The chain's CDR3 is CASSLAGRGQGPQHF. CDR3 in DNA: TGTGCCAGCAGCTTAGCGGGCAGGGGACAAGGGCCCCAGCATTTT. Together with reference TRBV7-6 and TRBJ1-5, the CDR3 gives the full variable domain: GAGVSQSPRYKVTKRGQDVALRCDPISGHVSLYWYRQALGQGPEFLTYFNYEAQQDKSGLPNDRFSAERPEGSISTLTIQRTEQRDSAMYRCASSLAGRGQGPQHFGDGTRLSIL.

The chain uses TRBV4-1 and TRBJ2-2; 9 nucleotides agree with TRBD1. This CDR3 is built from 17 residues. Trimming cost V 1 base and J 6 bases; bases outside gene matches: 9. CDR1 and CDR2 (germline): MGHRA, YSYEKL. CDR3 coding DNA: TGCGCCAGCAGCCAAGGGCCGGGACAGGGTAGAGCCGGGGAGCTGTTTTTT. It is translated as CASSQGPGQGRAGELFF.

The chain is built from TRBV29-1 and TRBJ2-7, with D perhaps being TRBD1 or TRBD2 (5 bases each). The CDR3 is 14 amino acids. CDR1 is SQVTM, CDR2 ANQGSEA, per germline. V was pared by 4 bases and J by 2 bases, with 15 bases between. The CDR3 bases are TGCAGCGTTGCCCCGGGACCGAATCCCTACGAGCAGTACTTC. Its translation: CSVAPGPNPYEQYF.

The chain has TRBV7-2 and TRBJ2-2; D possibly corresponds to TRBD2 (5 bases). V gave up 10 bases and J gave up 1 base, with 7 bases separating them. There are 12 residues in the CDR3. Germline CDR1 is SGHTA and CDR2 is FQGNSA. As DNA, the CDR3 is TGTGCCATCCGGGGGAACACCGGGGAGCTGTTTTTT. It yields the protein CAIRGNTGELFF.

The chain has TRBV12-3 or TRBV12-4 and TRBJ2-2; 9 positions match TRBD1. The trim removed 2 bases at V and 6 bases at J, leaving 7 bases unmatched. The CDR3 is 16 amino acids. In nucleotides, the CDR3 is TGTGCCAGCAGTTTATCCCCCGGACAGGGGCCCGGGGAGCTGTTTTTT. This codes for CASSLSPGQGPGELFF.

V is TRBV3-1 and J is TRBJ1-2; D is unclear. CDR1 and CDR2 from the germline V gene are LGHDT and YNNKEL (reference sequence). The CDR3 has 13 residues. V lost 4 bases and J 8 bases, leaving 14 bases between the germline ends. The CDR3 DNA sequence: TGTGCCAGCAGCCCGCAGGAGATGTTAGGCTACACCTTC. Translating gives CASSPQEMLGYTF.

The V gene is TRBV28, the J gene TRBJ1-2; the D is unclear. Germline loops: CDR1 MDHEN, CDR2 SYDVKM. The length of the CDR3 is 14 residues. V was trimmed by 2 bases and J by 8 bases, leaving 15 bases between them. CDR3: CASSLPGKVRGYTF. In DNA form, the CDR3 reads TGTGCCAGCAGTTTACCCGGGAAGGTTCGGGGCTACACCTTC.

This rearrangement joins TRBV7-8 to TRBJ2-5; 11 bases are shared with TRBD2. Germline V gives CDR1 SGHVS, CDR2 FQNEAQ. V was pared by 4 bases and J by 9 bases, with 19 bases of the junction left unmatched. The CDR3 consists of 18 residues. The CDR3 bases are TGTGCCAGCAGCTCCTTAATAGCGGGAGGGCCTTTTGGTGGTCCCCAGTACTTC. Amino acid sequence: CASSSLIAGGPFGGPQYF.

This clonotype was seen a few times. CDR3 amino acids: CASSFDLRVGNEQFF. The CDR3 nucleotides are TGTGCCAGCAGTTTCGATCTTAGAGTCGGCAATGAGCAGTTCTTC. This chain uses TRBV12-3 or TRBV12-4 with TRBJ2-1; D gene ambiguous. With 3 bases removed from V and 6 bases from J, the gap between germline ends came to 15 bases. This CDR3 region has 15 residues.

This sequence joins TRBV6-5 and TRBJ2-1, with TRBD2 matching 11 bases. V gave up 2 bases and J gave up 8 bases; unmatched junction bases: 11. The CDR3 covers 17 residues. Per the germline V gene, CDR1 is MNHEY and CDR2 is SVGAGI. CDR3 region: CASSYRYSGGGRDEQFF. CDR3 sequence (DNA): TGTGCCAGCAGTTACCGCTATAGCGGGGGGGGGAGGGATGAGCAGTTCTTC.